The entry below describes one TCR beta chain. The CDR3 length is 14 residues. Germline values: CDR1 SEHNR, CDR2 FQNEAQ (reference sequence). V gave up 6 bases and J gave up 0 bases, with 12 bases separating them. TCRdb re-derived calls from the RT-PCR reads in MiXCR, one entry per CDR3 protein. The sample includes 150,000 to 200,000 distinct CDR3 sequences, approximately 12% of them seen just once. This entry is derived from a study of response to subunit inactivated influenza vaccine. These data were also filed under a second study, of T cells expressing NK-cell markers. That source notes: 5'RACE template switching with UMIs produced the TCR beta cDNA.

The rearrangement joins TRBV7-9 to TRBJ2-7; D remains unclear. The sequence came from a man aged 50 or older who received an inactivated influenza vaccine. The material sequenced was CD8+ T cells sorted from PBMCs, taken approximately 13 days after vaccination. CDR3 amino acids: CASSFLSNSYEQYF. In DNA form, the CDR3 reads TGTGCCAGCAGTTTTTTGAGCAACTCCTACGAGCAGTACTTC.